The 4 T cell receptor beta chains in this list originate from one sample, sequenced in a study of response to subunit inactivated influenza vaccine. TCRdb itself ran the RT-PCR reads through MiXCR, one entry per CDR3 protein. The profile shows hundreds of thousands of distinct CDR3 sequences, less than 20% of them singletons. The sequencing used PBMCs from blood, collected about 5 days after vaccination. The receptor set was obtained from a man in his fifties who received an inactivated influenza vaccine.

This clonotype was seen only a few times. CDR3 nucleotide sequence: TGTGCCAGCTCACGACAGGGGAAAGACTATGGCTACACCTTC. Translated, it gives CASSRQGKDYGYTF. V usage is TRBV18 and J usage is TRBJ1-2, with 8 nucleotides matching TRBD1. The germline CDR1 and CDR2 sequences are KGHSH and LQKENI. The V and J ends lost 4 bases and 3 bases, in that order; junction bases with no gene match: 4. The CDR3 spans 14 residues.

V is TRBV28 and J is TRBJ2-5, with TRBD2 identical over 10 bases. The CDR3 runs to 15 residues. CDR1 and CDR2 (germline): MDHEN, SYDVKM. The trim removed 7 bases at V and 3 bases at J, leaving 8 bases unmatched. In nucleotides, the CDR3 is TGTGCCAGCAACAACGGTAGCGGGAGGAAAGAGACCCAGTACTTC. As protein: CASNNGSGRKETQYF.

This clonotype was seen just once. The V and J genes are TRBV6-4 and TRBJ2-3, with TRBD1 matching 12 bases. The CDR3 totals 17 residues. The V and J ends lost 5 bases and 5 bases, in that order; junction bases with no gene match: 11. CDR1 is MRHNA, CDR2 SNTAGT, per germline. The CDR3 is CASSLNRGTGGIDTQYF. The CDR3 DNA is TGTGCCAGCAGTCTCAATCGCGGGACAGGGGGCATAGATACGCAGTATTTT.

In its sample, this clonotype was seen a few times. This chain links TRBV7-2 with TRBJ2-5, with a weak D call TRBD1 (6 bases). The CDR3 is 18 residues long. The germline V gene encodes CDR1 SGHTA and CDR2 FQGNSA. Trimming removed 0 bases from V and 2 bases from J, with 19 bases in between. CDR3 residues: CASSLAPLGAPSQETQYF. The CDR3 bases are TGTGCCAGCAGCTTAGCTCCCTTGGGGGCGCCGTCGCAAGAGACCCAGTACTTC.